The rows below give T cell receptor beta chains drawn from one sample of a study of OX40 agonist ivuxolimab in advanced cancers. Profiling relied on immunoSEQ multiplex PCR, and the TCRdb table lists in-frame clones only, not all of them. The sample lists more than 80,000 clones; about 86% were seen once. Here the sequenced sample was CD4+ or CD8+ T cells sorted from blood, taken in a trial of the OX40 agonist ivuxolimab. Source of these receptors: an adult with an advanced solid tumor such as melanoma, head and neck, liver or kidney cancer. The CDR3 runs from the conserved cysteine through the conserved F or W. The D gene is left open where the match is weak. A clone size is listed for some rows: how often the clone was seen (once, few, many), or a class if it is expanded.

J	size	D	V	DNA	CDR3
TRBJ2-1	few	TRBD2	TRBV18	TGTGCCAGCTCACCCCTAGCAGCGGGGGGTTCTAGGGATGAGCAGTTCTTC	CASSPLAAGGSRDEQFF
TRBJ1-2	-	-	TRBV29-1	TGCAGCGTTCCTAGGGTTGGCTATGGCTACACCTTC	CSVPRVGYGYTF
TRBJ1-1	-	-	TRBV7-2	TGTGCCAGCAGCTTAGTAGCGAACACTGAAGCTTTCTTT	CASSLVANTEAFF
TRBJ2-3	-	TRBD1	TRBV9	TGTGCCAGCAGCATCTCCCCTACAGGGGTAGTGGATACGCAGTATTTT	CASSISPTGVVDTQYF
TRBJ1-3	-	-	TRBV5-4	TGTGCCAGCAGCTTGGCGGGGGGCCCTGGAAACACCATATATTTT	CASSLAGGPGNTIYF
TRBJ1-4	-	-	TRBV5-1	TGCGCCAGCAGGCCCCCGGGGTCAGGTGCTGGAAATGAAAAACTGTTTTTT	CASRPPGSGAGNEKLFF
TRBJ2-3	-	-	TRBV5-1	TGCGCCAGCAGAGGCAGTTTTCCAGATACGCAGTATTTT	CASRGSFPDTQYF
TRBJ1-2	-	-	TRBV18	TGTGCCAGCTCACCCCCGGACAGCCGTGGCTACACCTTC	CASSPPDSRGYTF
TRBJ1-2	-	-	TRBV10-1	TGCGCCAGCAGTGAGTCGGGGGACAACTATGGCTACACCTTC	CASSESGDNYGYTF
TRBJ2-5	-	-	TRBV13	TGTGCCAGCAGCTTAGGGACGGGCCAAGAGACCCAGTACTTC	CASSLGTGQETQYF
TRBJ2-1	-	-	TRBV29-1	TGCAGCGCCGGGGGGCTAGCGGATGAGCAGTTCTTC	CSAGGLADEQFF
TRBJ2-3	-	-	TRBV23-1	TGCGCCAGCAGTCAATCGCCCGAGAGGCGAGATACGCAGTATTTT	CASSQSPERRDTQYF
TRBJ1-3	-	-	TRBV7-3	TGTGCCAGCAGCTTAATGCAGGGAAACACCATATATTTT	CASSLMQGNTIYF
TRBJ1-5	few	TRBD1	TRBV6-1	TGTGCCAGCACGGAGGGACAGGTAGATCAGCCCCAGCATTTT	CASTEGQVDQPQHF
TRBJ2-7	once	-	TRBV9	TGTGCCAGCAGCGTACGATCCGGGTTGGGCTACGAGCAGTACTTC	CASSVRSGLGYEQYF
TRBJ2-7	few	-	TRBV27	TGTGCCAGCAGTTTCAACGGGGGCGACCCCTACGAGCAGTACTTC	CASSFNGGDPYEQYF
TRBJ1-1	-	TRBD1	TRBV10-3	TGTGCCATCAGTGATTTGGGACAGGGCTACGTTGAAGCTTTCTTT	CAISDLGQGYVEAFF
TRBJ1-2	-	-	TRBV27	TGTGCCAGCAGTTTATCGGGCCGGCCGGGTAACTATGGCTACACCTTC	CASSLSGRPGNYGYTF
TRBJ1-2	-	-	TRBV6-5	TGTGCCAGCAGTTACTCGGGGACGAAACGAAATGGCTACACCTTC	CASSYSGTKRNGYTF
TRBJ2-2	-	-	TRBV7-8	TGTGCCAGCAGCTTAGCTGAAGGGGGTAACACCGGGGAGCTGTTTTTT	CASSLAEGGNTGELFF
TRBJ2-7	-	TRBD2	TRBV7-2	TGTGCCAGCAGCTTAGACGGACTAGCGGACTACGAGCAGTACTTC	CASSLDGLADYEQYF
TRBJ2-4	-	-	TRBV18	TGTGCCAGCTCACCCAACGCAGGGCTGGAAGCCAAAAACATTCAGTACTTC	CASSPNAGLEAKNIQYF
TRBJ2-5	-	-	TRBV29-1	TGCAGCGTCCAAACTCGGCGGGACCCGTGGGAGACCCAGTACTTC	CSVQTRRDPWETQYF
TRBJ2-5	-	-	TRBV18	TGTGCCAGCTCACCAGCAGGGGCCCGAGAGACCCAGTACTTC	CASSPAGARETQYF
TRBJ2-1	-	TRBD2	TRBV5-1	TGCGCCAGCAGCTTGGGGACTAGTCAAGGCAATGAGCAGTTCTTC	CASSLGTSQGNEQFF
TRBJ2-5	-	TRBD1	TRBV6-6	TGTGCCAGCAGTGGGACAGGTGCAGAGACCCAGTACTTC	CASSGTGAETQYF
TRBJ2-1	-	TRBD2	TRBV11-3	TGTGCCAGCAGCCCTGGACTAGCCCCTTCCAATGAGCAGTTCTTC	CASSPGLAPSNEQFF
TRBJ2-5	-	-	TRBV11-2	TGTGCCAGCAGCTTGGCGGGGAACCAGTACTTC	CASSLAGNQYF
TRBJ1-2	once	-	TRBV2	TGTGCCAGCAGTGAAGCGCTTTTGTGGGACGGCAACTATGGCTACACCTTC	CASSEALLWDGNYGYTF
TRBJ2-7	-	TRBD2	TRBV9	TGTGCCAGCAGCGTAGAGTCCCTAGCGGGGGCCTACGAGCAGTACTTC	CASSVESLAGAYEQYF
TRBJ2-6	-	TRBD1	TRBV7-9	TGTGCCAGCAGGACAGGGTCTGGGGCCAACGTCCTGACTTTC	CASRTGSGANVLTF
TRBJ2-5	once	-	TRBV5-1	TGCGCCAGCAGCGCGGGACAGTTACAAGAGACCCAGTACTTC	CASSAGQLQETQYF
TRBJ2-5	-	TRBD1	TRBV2	TGTGCCAGCGGGAAAGACAGGGCCCTTAACCAAGAGACCCAGTACTTC	CASGKDRALNQETQYF
TRBJ2-7	few	TRBD1	TRBV11-1	TGTGCCAGCAGCTTAGGGACAGGGCGGGAGCAGTACTTC	CASSLGTGREQYF
TRBJ2-3	-	TRBD2	TRBV7-2	TGTGCCAGCAGCCAAACTAGCGGGGCGGGGGCCGACACAGATACGCAGTATTTT	CASSQTSGAGADTDTQYF
TRBJ2-3	-	-	TRBV4-1	TGCGCCAGCAGCCAACAGGCCAGTACTAGCACAGATACGCAGTATTTT	CASSQQASTSTDTQYF
TRBJ1-6	-	-	TRBV4-3	TGCGCCAGCAGCCAAGAAGATTATTCACCCCTCCACTTT	CASSQEDYSPLHF
TRBJ1-5	-	-	TRBV30	TGTGCCTGGAGTGTAGGGGCTAGCAATCAGCCCCAGCATTTT	CAWSVGASNQPQHF
TRBJ1-1	-	TRBD1	TRBV28	TGTGCCAGCAGAACAGGGGGAGCCGGGAACACTGAAGCTTTCTTT	CASRTGGAGNTEAFF
TRBJ2-7	-	-	TRBV7-2	TGTGCCAGCAGCTTCGGGGGTCTCTACGAGCAGTACTTC	CASSFGGLYEQYF
TRBJ1-2	-	TRBD1	TRBV6-1	TGTGCCAGCACTCCAGGGGGCCAAGACTATGGCTACACCTTC	CASTPGGQDYGYTF
TRBJ2-2	-	-	TRBV9	TGTGCCAGCAGCGTAGTGGGGGGTAGCGGCGGGGAGCTGTTTTTT	CASSVVGGSGGELFF
TRBJ2-2	-	TRBD2	TRBV2	TGTGCCAGCAGGGGACTAGCGGGATTAAGTACCGGGGAGCTGTTTTTT	CASRGLAGLSTGELFF
TRBJ2-1	-	TRBD2	TRBV9	TGTGCCAGCAGCGTTAGCGGGGGGCCCTACAATGAGCAGTTCTTC	CASSVSGGPYNEQFF
TRBJ2-3	-	TRBD2	TRBV7-2	TGTGCCAGCAGCTTCCAGGGACTAGCTGGGGGGACGCAGTATTTT	CASSFQGLAGGTQYF
TRBJ1-6	-	-	TRBV7-3	TGTGCCAGCAGCTTAGGGACCACCGGCTCACCCCTCCACTTT	CASSLGTTGSPLHF